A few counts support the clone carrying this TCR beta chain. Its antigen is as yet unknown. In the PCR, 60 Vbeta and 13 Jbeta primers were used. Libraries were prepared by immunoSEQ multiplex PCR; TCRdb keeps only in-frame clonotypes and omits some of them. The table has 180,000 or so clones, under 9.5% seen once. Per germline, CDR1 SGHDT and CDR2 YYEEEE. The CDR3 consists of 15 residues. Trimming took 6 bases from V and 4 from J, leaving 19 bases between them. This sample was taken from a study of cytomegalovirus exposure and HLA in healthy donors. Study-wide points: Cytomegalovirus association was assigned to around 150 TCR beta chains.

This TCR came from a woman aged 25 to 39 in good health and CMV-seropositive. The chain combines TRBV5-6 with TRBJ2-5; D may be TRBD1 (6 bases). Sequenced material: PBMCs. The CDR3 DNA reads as TGTGCCAGCACTAGGGGGTGGGCGATGGGAGAGACCCAGTACTTC. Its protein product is CASTRGWAMGETQYF.